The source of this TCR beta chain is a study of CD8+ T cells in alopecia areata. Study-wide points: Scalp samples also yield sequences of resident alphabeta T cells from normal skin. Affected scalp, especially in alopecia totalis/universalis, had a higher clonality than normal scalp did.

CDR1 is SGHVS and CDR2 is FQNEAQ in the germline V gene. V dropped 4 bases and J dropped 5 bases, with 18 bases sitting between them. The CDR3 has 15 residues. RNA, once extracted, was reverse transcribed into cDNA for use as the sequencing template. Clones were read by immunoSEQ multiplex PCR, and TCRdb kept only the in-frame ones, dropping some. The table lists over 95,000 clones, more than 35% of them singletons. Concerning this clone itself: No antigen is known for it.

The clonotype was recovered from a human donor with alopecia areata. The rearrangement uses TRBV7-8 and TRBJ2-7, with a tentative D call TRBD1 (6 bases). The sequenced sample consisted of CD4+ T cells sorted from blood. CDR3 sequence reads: CASSYRWDTSNEQYF. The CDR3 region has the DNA TGTGCCAGCAGCTACAGGTGGGACACGAGCAACGAGCAGTACTTC. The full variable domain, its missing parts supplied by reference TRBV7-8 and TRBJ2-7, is GAGVSQSPRYKVAKRGQDVALRCDPISGHVSLFWYQQALGQGPEFLTYFQNEAQLDKSGLPSDRFFAERPEGSVSTLKIQRTQQEDSAVYLCASSYRWDTSNEQYFGPGTRLTVT.